The next 28 T cell receptor beta chains were all read from a single sample in a study of OX40 agonist ivuxolimab in advanced cancers. Using immunoSEQ multiplex PCR, the repertoire was profiled, and TCRdb retains in-frame clones only, with some absent. The repertoire holds 100,000 or so clones, with roughly nine tenths as singletons. The sample consisted of CD4+ or CD8+ T cells sorted from blood, taken in a trial of the OX40 agonist ivuxolimab. Receptor source: an adult with an advanced solid tumor such as melanoma, head and neck, liver or kidney cancer.

This sequence joins TRBV30 and TRBJ2-1; D may be TRBD2 (5 bases). CDR1 is GTSNPN and CDR2 is SVGIG in the germline V gene (reference sequence). This CDR3 is 14 amino acids long. The V and J ends lost 4 bases and 1 base respectively, with 11 bases between them. CDR3 sequence reads: CAWMWSGSYNEQFF. Written as DNA, the CDR3 is TGTGCCTGGATGTGGAGCGGTTCCTACAATGAGCAGTTCTTC.

This sequence joins TRBV5-4 and TRBJ2-2; maybe TRBD2 (5 bases). The germline V gene encodes CDR1 SGHNT and CDR2 YYREEE (reference sequence). V lost 5 bases and J 2 bases, leaving 10 bases between the germline ends. The CDR3 is 14 amino acids. The CDR3 loop is CASRNRENTGELFF. DNA of the CDR3: TGTGCCAGCAGGAATCGGGAAAACACCGGGGAGCTGTTTTTT. The complete variable domain, with remaining parts taken from reference TRBV5-4 and TRBJ2-2, reads ETGVTQSPTHLIKTRGQQVTLRCSSQSGHNTVSWYQQALGQGPQFIFQYYREEENGRGNFPPRFSGLQFPNYSSELNVNALELDDSALYLCASRNRENTGELFFGEGSRLTVL.

The chain combines TRBV4-3 with TRBJ2-2; perhaps TRBD2 as D (6 bases). Looked up from germline, CDR1 is LGHNA and CDR2 is YSLEER. The CDR3 extends over 16 amino acids. V was cut by 8 bases and J by 1 base, with 17 bases left in between. Here the CDR3 reads CASPPLAHLNTGELFF. As DNA, the CDR3 is TGCGCCAGCCCCCCCCTAGCGCATCTGAACACCGGGGAGCTGTTTTTT.

The rearrangement joins TRBV2 to TRBJ2-4; no reliable D call. V dropped 4 bases and J dropped 5 bases, with 6 bases sitting between them. The germline V gene has CDR1 SNHLY and CDR2 FYNNEI. This CDR3 is 12 amino acids long. CDR3 DNA: TGTGCCAGCAGTGTCCAGGAAAACATTCAGTACTTC. This encodes CASSVQENIQYF.

The rearrangement uses TRBV2 and TRBJ1-4; D uncertain. The CDR3 is made up of 13 amino acids. V lost 5 bases to trimming and J lost 5 bases, with 9 bases between them. Germline loops: CDR1 SNHLY, CDR2 FYNNEI. CDR3 nucleotides: TGTGCCAGCAGTAGGAGCCCAAATGAAAAACTGTTTTTT. Residues: CASSRSPNEKLFF.

This chain uses TRBV7-2 with TRBJ1-2; D possibly corresponds to TRBD1 (6 bases). Trimming pared 2 bases from V and 4 bases from J, leaving 11 bases between. The CDR3 loop spans 14 amino acids. Germline CDR1 is SGHTA and CDR2 is FQGNSA. As DNA, the CDR3 is TGTGCCAGCAGCTTATCGACAGGCCTCTATGGCTACACCTTC. Translating gives CASSLSTGLYGYTF.

This chain's CDR3 is CASSPGEGVGTEAFF. The CDR3 bases are TGTGCCAGCAGCCCGGGCGAGGGCGTGGGCACTGAAGCTTTCTTT. The chain couples TRBV11-3 to TRBJ1-1; D is unclear. This CDR3 region has 15 residues. Germline V lookup: CDR1 SGHNT, CDR2 YENEEA. The V and J ends lost 5 bases and 4 bases respectively, with 17 bases between them.

The V gene is TRBV7-2, the J gene TRBJ2-3; 8 nucleotides match TRBD2. Germline V gene data show CDR1 as SGHTA and CDR2 as FQGNSA. The ends lost 4 bases at V and 4 bases at J; junction bases unmatched: 7. CDR3 length: 15 amino acids. The CDR3 reads CASSSSGLAADTQYF. DNA of the CDR3: TGTGCCAGCAGCTCCTCTGGACTAGCAGCAGATACGCAGTATTTT. The full variable domain, its missing parts supplied by reference TRBV7-2 and TRBJ2-3, is GAGVSQSPSNKVTEKGKDVELRCDPISGHTALYWYRQSLGQGLEFLIYFQGNSAPDKSGLPSDRFSAERTGGSVSTLTIQRTQQEDSAVYLCASSSSGLAADTQYFGPGTRLTVL.

The rearrangement joins TRBV4-2 to TRBJ1-4; 8 bases are a match to TRBD1. With V trimmed by 4 bases and J by 3 bases, 10 bases remained unmatched. Germline CDR1 and CDR2: LGHNA and YNFKEQ. The CDR3 is 17 amino acids. CDR3 region: CASSPRFQGASNEKLFF. The CDR3, as DNA: TGTGCCAGCAGCCCCCGGTTTCAGGGGGCTTCTAATGAAAAACTGTTTTTT.

This rearrangement joins TRBV10-3 to TRBJ1-1; D uncertain. This CDR3 contains 15 residues. With 2 bases removed from V and 1 base from J, the gap between germline ends came to 11 bases. Germline lookup yields CDR1 ENHRY and CDR2 SYGVKD. CDR3 region: CAISETFGPNTEAFF. CDR3 coding DNA: TGTGCCATCAGTGAGACGTTTGGCCCGAACACTGAAGCTTTCTTT.

The genes are TRBV30 and TRBJ1-2; maybe TRBD1 (6 bases). Germline CDR1 GTSNPN, CDR2 SVGIG (reference sequence). This CDR3 has 12 amino acids. Trimming shortened V by 3 bases and J by 4 bases, and 9 bases separated the two germline ends. The CDR3 region has the DNA TGTGCCTGGAGAGGGGGAAGCTATGGCTACACCTTC. Amino acid sequence: CAWRGGSYGYTF. Variable domain in full (rest from reference TRBV30 and TRBJ1-2): SQTIHQWPATLVQPVGSPLSLECTVEGTSNPNLYWYRQAAGRGLQLLFYSVGIGQISSEVPQNLSASRPQDRQFILSSKKLLLSDSGFYLCAWRGGSYGYTFGSGTRLTVV.

The chain couples TRBV7-2 to TRBJ2-2; perhaps TRBD1 as D (5 bases). The CDR3 is made up of 13 amino acids. Germline V gene lookup returns CDR1 SGHTA and CDR2 FQGNSA. V lost 5 bases, J lost 1 base, and 5 bases lay in between. CDR3 amino acids: CASSTGNTGELFF. Written as DNA, the CDR3 is TGTGCCAGCAGCACAGGGAACACCGGGGAGCTGTTTTTT.

As DNA, the CDR3 is TGTGCCAGCAGCAGACAGCACCAGGGGTGGGATGAGCAGTTCTTC. Translation gives CASSRQHQGWDEQFF. V is TRBV9 and J is TRBJ2-1; D possibly corresponds to TRBD1 (6 bases). Trimming cost V 4 bases and J 8 bases, with 19 bases left between them. Germline values: CDR1 SGDLS, CDR2 YYNGEE. The CDR3 contains 15 residues.

This sequence joins TRBV7-9 and TRBJ2-1; TRBD2 might be the D (5 bases). The CDR3 length is 15 residues. Germline CDR1 is SEHNR and CDR2 is FQNEAQ (reference sequence). V lost 5 bases and J 9 bases, leaving 20 bases between the germline ends. The CDR3 loop reads CASSEYLSGFSEQFF. CDR3 in DNA: TGTGCCAGCAGCGAATACCTCTCGGGGTTCAGTGAGCAGTTCTTC.

V gene TRBV10-1 combines with J gene TRBJ2-7; D is uncertain. The CDR3 sequence is 13 residues long. V shed 3 bases and J shed 1 base, with 7 bases lying between them. Germline V CDR1 and CDR2: WNHNN, SYGVQD (reference sequence). CDR3 sequence: CASSESQSYEQYF. In nucleotides, the CDR3 is TGCGCCAGCAGTGAAAGTCAATCCTACGAGCAGTACTTC.

This chain connects TRBV30 to TRBJ2-5, with a possible D match to TRBD1 (7 bases). The V gene's germline CDR1 is GTSNPN and CDR2 SVGIG (reference sequence). Trimming took off 3 bases at V and 5 bases at J, with 13 bases between the two ends. The length of the CDR3 is 13 residues. CDR3 protein: CAWRGGGAETQYF. The CDR3 region has the DNA TGTGCCTGGAGAGGAGGGGGCGCTGAGACCCAGTACTTC. The variable domain in full, with the rest retrieved from reference TRBV30 and TRBJ2-5, is SQTIHQWPATLVQPVGSPLSLECTVEGTSNPNLYWYRQAAGRGLQLLFYSVGIGQISSEVPQNLSASRPQDRQFILSSKKLLLSDSGFYLCAWRGGGAETQYFGPGTRLLVL.

The rearrangement joins TRBV2 to TRBJ1-6; no clear D. Germline V CDR1 and CDR2: SNHLY, FYNNEI. This CDR3 is 13 amino acids long. Trimming shortened V by 6 bases and J by 7 bases, and 10 bases separated the two germline ends. The CDR3 sequence is CASREGVNSPLHF. The CDR3 bases are TGTGCCAGCAGGGAGGGCGTGAATTCACCCCTCCACTTT.

This clone came up once. The V gene is TRBV11-3, the J gene TRBJ2-3; 10 bases line up with TRBD2. CDR1 SGHNT and CDR2 YENEEA come from the germline V gene. V shed 6 bases, J shed 0 bases, and the junction held 3 bases outside the gene matches. The CDR3 runs 15 residues. This CDR3 reads CASSSSGSSTDTQYF. The CDR3, as DNA: TGTGCCAGCAGTTCTAGCGGGAGCAGCACAGATACGCAGTATTTT.

The rearrangement uses TRBV30 and TRBJ2-2; tentative D call: TRBD1 (5 bases). The germline V and J ends were trimmed by 3 bases and 5 bases, with 16 bases remaining between them. Germline V gene sequence: CDR1 GTSNPN, CDR2 SVGIG (reference sequence). This CDR3 contains 15 residues. CDR3 nucleotide sequence: TGTGCCTGGAGAGGGGCGAACCTTATGACCGGGGAGCTGTTTTTT. Its protein is CAWRGANLMTGELFF.

The gene calls are TRBV5-6 and TRBJ2-3, with 10 bases identical to TRBD2. Germline V lookup: CDR1 SGHDT, CDR2 YYEEEE. Trimming took 3 bases from V and 2 from J; bases not matched to a gene: 3. This CDR3 comprises 15 residues. This CDR3 is CASSWLAGDTDTQYF. In nucleotides, the CDR3 is TGTGCCAGCAGCTGGCTAGCGGGAGACACAGATACGCAGTATTTT.

The V and J genes are TRBV2 and TRBJ2-2, with TRBD1 matching 12 bases. This CDR3 is built from 15 residues. Per germline, CDR1 SNHLY and CDR2 FYNNEI. The V gene end was trimmed by 5 bases and the J gene end by 7 bases; junction bases not matched to a gene: 5. The chain's CDR3 is CASSSGQGADGELFF. CDR3 DNA: TGTGCCAGCAGTTCGGGACAGGGGGCAGACGGGGAGCTGTTTTTT.

This clone was seen a handful of times. The chain joins TRBV18 to TRBJ1-2; TRBD1 matches 9 bases. Trimming removed 6 bases from V and 10 bases from J; junction bases left unmatched: 9. Germline CDR1 and CDR2: KGHSH and LQKENI. The CDR3 extends over 13 amino acids. The CDR3 DNA reads as TGTGCCAGCTCTTCCGGGACAGGGCTTCTCTACACCTTC. This encodes CASSSGTGLLYTF.

V is TRBV28 and J is TRBJ2-7, with D unresolved. This CDR3 contains 12 residues. The V end lost 5 bases, the J end lost 2 bases, and 7 bases lay between the germline ends. Germline V gene data show CDR1 as MDHEN and CDR2 as SYDVKM. This CDR3 reads CASSRGPYEQYF. The CDR3 bases are TGTGCCAGCAGTCGTGGACCCTACGAGCAGTACTTC.

This clone was observed a few times. The CDR3 DNA follows: TGTGCCAGCAGCTGGGGCGGGAGTTTGGATACGCAGTATTTT. Its protein product is CASSWGGSLDTQYF. J is TRBJ2-3 and V is TRBV5-6; 7 bases are a match to TRBD2. The CDR3 has 14 residues. CDR1 and CDR2 (germline): SGHDT, YYEEEE. V trimming: 3 bases; J trimming: 6 bases; junction bases outside the gene matches: 7.

The V and J genes are TRBV5-5 and TRBJ1-5, with TRBD1 matching over 12 bases. This CDR3 has 15 amino acids. The junction had 5 bases not matched to a gene; V was cut back by 3 bases and J by 7 bases. Germline CDR1 SGHKS, CDR2 YYEKEE (reference sequence). CDR3 amino acids: CASSSGTGGIQPQHF. The CDR3 region has the DNA TGTGCCAGCAGCTCAGGGACAGGGGGCATACAGCCCCAGCATTTT.

The rearrangement uses TRBV11-1 and TRBJ2-7; D is perhaps TRBD2 (5 bases). The CDR3 totals 12 residues. V lost 6 bases and J 7 bases, leaving 13 bases between the germline ends. The germline V gene encodes CDR1 SGHAT and CDR2 FQDESV (reference sequence). As DNA, the CDR3 is TGTGCCAGCAGTTCGGACTCGGGGGAGCAGTACTTC. It encodes CASSSDSGEQYF.

The rearrangement uses TRBV18 and TRBJ1-1; no clear D gene. The CDR3 contains 14 residues. With 3 bases removed from V and 2 bases from J, the gap between germline ends came to 10 bases. CDR1 KGHSH and CDR2 LQKENI come from the germline V gene. The CDR3 spells CASSPLNLNTEAFF. CDR3 nucleotide sequence: TGTGCCAGCTCACCTCTTAATCTAAACACTGAAGCTTTCTTT.

The V and J genes are TRBV6-4 and TRBJ2-1; 11 bases are a match to TRBD2. The J segment lost 9 bases and the V segment lost 6 bases, leaving 7 bases of the junction unmatched. CDR3 length: 14 residues. CDR1 MRHNA and CDR2 SNTAGT come from the germline V gene. The CDR3 is CASSSLAGVFEQFF. DNA of the CDR3: TGTGCCAGCAGCTCACTAGCGGGAGTTTTTGAGCAGTTCTTC.